Presented here are 4 T cell receptor beta chains from one specimen sequenced in a study of molecular identifiers for immune sequencing clone quantification. TCRdb recomputed calls from the PCR reads with MiXCR, one row per CDR3 protein. This sample has approximately 54,000 distinct CDR3 sequences, with around 25% found just once. The sequencing input was naive CD8+ T cells from blood, with Jurkat cell RNA spiked in. As to subset: FACS-sorted CD8+CD4-CCR7+CD45RA+ naive T cells. The receptors shown here come from a human donor in good health. Some libraries in this study had Jurkat cell RNA spiked in.

On this clonotype: Being one base from a much bigger clone, this may be a read error. J is TRBJ2-7 and V is TRBV3-1; 7 nucleotides agree with TRBD2. Germline lookup yields CDR1 LGHDT and CDR2 YNNKEL (reference sequence). The length of the CDR3 is 15 residues. The J segment lost 4 bases and the V segment lost 1 base, leaving 7 bases of the junction unmatched. The CDR3 here is CASSQVGGRGYEQYF. The DNA for the CDR3 is TGTGCCAGCAGCCAAGTGGGCGGGAGAGGGTACGAGCAGTACTTC.

A word on this clonotype: A clone one base away is much larger, so this may be a read error. The genes are TRBV6-2 or TRBV6-3 and TRBJ1-5; D unresolved. This CDR3 contains 13 residues. Germline V gene data show CDR1 as MNHEY and CDR2 as SVGEGT. CDR3 bases: TGTGCCAGCAGTTACGGACCCAGGCAGCCCCAGCTTTTT. Translated: CASSYGPRQPQLF.

This clonotype came up many times. The chain employs TRBV12-3 or TRBV12-4 and TRBJ2-2; the match to TRBD1 covers 9 bases. Trimming cost V 6 bases and J 6 bases; bases outside gene matches: 5. The CDR3 is made up of 14 amino acids. The CDR3 sequence is CASRTTGGPGELFF. The CDR3, as DNA: TGTGCCAGCAGGACCACAGGGGGCCCCGGGGAGCTGTTTTTT.

This clonotype has ten or more counts. The chain couples TRBV7-2 to TRBJ2-7; D ambiguous. The CDR3 runs 15 residues. Trimming stripped 1 base from V and 4 bases from J, with 14 bases between. Looked up from germline, CDR1 is SGHTA and CDR2 is FQGNSA. CDR3 sequence (DNA): TGTGCCAGCAGCTTAGTTTCTATAGCTGGGTACGAGCAGTACTTC. Translated, it gives CASSLVSIAGYEQYF.